Presented here are 2 T cell receptor beta chains from one specimen sequenced in a study of vaccination effects on CD4 cells after COVID-19. Within the ViraFEST assay, antigen-specific CD4+ T cells underwent expansion with viral peptide pools prior to sequencing. Once cultured for around 11 days, the cells underwent separation to obtain CD4+ T cells. Participants were vaccinated with two doses of either the BNT162b2 or mRNA-1273 vaccine. Their antigens remain unidentified. Some clones are missing from TCRdb's copy, which holds only in-frame ones; the method was immunoSEQ multiplex PCR. The sample lists tens of thousands of clones; about 80% were seen once. The source was CD4+ T cells from PBMCs cultured with HCoV-OC43 spike peptides, collected after COVID-19 vaccination. This sample's subset: HCoV-OC43 spike overlapping peptide pool stimulation. The receptors shown here come from a human donor who received a COVID-19 vaccine.

The sample holds a few counts of this clone. The chain joins TRBV28 to TRBJ1-5; D is ambiguous. Trimming pared 7 bases from V and 4 bases from J, leaving 8 bases between. CDR1 and CDR2 from the germline V gene are MDHEN and SYDVKM. This CDR3 comprises 12 residues. CDR3 nucleotides: TGTGCCAGCATGCCCATTAATCAGCCCCAGCATTTT. Its translation: CASMPINQPQHF.

V is TRBV6-2 or TRBV6-3 and J is TRBJ1-5; 7 bases line up with TRBD1. The V and J ends lost 1 base and 2 bases, in that order; junction bases with no gene match: 5. Germline loops: CDR1 MNHEY, CDR2 SVGEGT. This CDR3 spans 16 amino acids. CDR3 nucleotide sequence: TGTGCCAGCAGTTACTGGTCCAGGGGGGGCAATCAGCCCCAGCATTTT. This translates into CASSYWSRGGNQPQHF.